This TCR beta chain was obtained from a study of blood T cell repertoires in COVID-19. Study in general: Specimens from acute and convalescent COVID-19 originated in the United States, Italy and Spain. In each case, the material was cDNA or gDNA derived from T cells, B-cell-depleted T cells, or PBMCs.

This CDR3 comprises 15 residues. The germline gives CDR1 SGHAT, CDR2 FQNNGV. J gave up 13 bases and V 3 bases, and 11 bases lay outside the gene matches. In the source study's methods: Nucleated cell number was recorded as an estimate derived from reference gene primer amplification. TCRdb keeps only in-frame clones here, not all; method: immunoSEQ multiplex PCR. The V and J calls and clone size are taken from that table; D and trimming were inferred from the DNA. The table records some 200,000 clones, around 90% of them present only once. Sequenced sample: peripheral blood. The chain uses TRBV11-2 and TRBJ2-1; TRBD2 agrees at 11 bases. The receptor's source is a man aged 50-59 years with acute or convalescent COVID-19. This CDR3 reads CASSLGLADSMKQFF. CDR3 sequence (DNA): TGTGCCAGCAGCTTGGGACTAGCGGACTCAATGAAACAGTTCTTC.